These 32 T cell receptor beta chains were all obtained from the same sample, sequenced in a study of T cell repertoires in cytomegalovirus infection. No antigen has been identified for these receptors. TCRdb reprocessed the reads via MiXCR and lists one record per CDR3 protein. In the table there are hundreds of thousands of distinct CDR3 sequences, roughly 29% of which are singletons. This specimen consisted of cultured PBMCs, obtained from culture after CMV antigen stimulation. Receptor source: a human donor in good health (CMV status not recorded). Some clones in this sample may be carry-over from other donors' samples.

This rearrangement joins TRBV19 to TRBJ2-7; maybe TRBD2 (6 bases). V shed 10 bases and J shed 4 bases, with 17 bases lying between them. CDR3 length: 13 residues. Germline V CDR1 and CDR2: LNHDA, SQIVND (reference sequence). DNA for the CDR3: TGTGCCATTACTACAGCGGGCAAATACGAGCAGTACTTC. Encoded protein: CAITTAGKYEQYF.

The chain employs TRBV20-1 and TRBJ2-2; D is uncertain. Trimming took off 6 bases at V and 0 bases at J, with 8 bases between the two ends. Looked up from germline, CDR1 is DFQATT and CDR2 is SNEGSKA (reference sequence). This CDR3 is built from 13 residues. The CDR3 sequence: CSAARTNTGELFF. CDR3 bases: TGCAGTGCGGCGCGGACGAACACCGGGGAGCTGTTTTTT.

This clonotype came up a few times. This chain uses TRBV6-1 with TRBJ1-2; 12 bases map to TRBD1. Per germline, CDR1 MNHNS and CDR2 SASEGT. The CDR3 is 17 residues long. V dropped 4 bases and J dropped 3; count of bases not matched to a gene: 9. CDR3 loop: CASSGGDRGLRYYGYTF. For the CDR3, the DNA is TGTGCCAGCAGTGGGGGGGACAGGGGGCTAAGGTACTATGGCTACACCTTC.

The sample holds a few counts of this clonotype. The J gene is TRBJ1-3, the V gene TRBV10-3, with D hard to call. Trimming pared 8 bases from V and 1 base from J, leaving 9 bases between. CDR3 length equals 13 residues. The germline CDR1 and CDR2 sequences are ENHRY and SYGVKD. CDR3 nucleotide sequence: TGTGCCATCGCAGAGATTTCTGGAAACACCATATATTTT. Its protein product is CAIAEISGNTIYF.

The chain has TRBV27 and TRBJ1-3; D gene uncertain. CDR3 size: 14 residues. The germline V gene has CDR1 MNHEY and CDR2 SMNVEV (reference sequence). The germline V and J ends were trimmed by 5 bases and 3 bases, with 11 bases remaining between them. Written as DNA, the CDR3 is TGTGCCAGCAGTCCTTCGGTTATTGGAAACACCATATATTTT. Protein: CASSPSVIGNTIYF.

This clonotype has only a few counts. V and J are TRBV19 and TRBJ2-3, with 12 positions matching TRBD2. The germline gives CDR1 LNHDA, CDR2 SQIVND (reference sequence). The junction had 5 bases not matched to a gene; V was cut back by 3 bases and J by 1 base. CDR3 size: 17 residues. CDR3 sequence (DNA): TGTGCCAGTAGTATCCGAAGACTAGCGGGGGGCACAGATACGCAGTATTTT. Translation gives CASSIRRLAGGTDTQYF.

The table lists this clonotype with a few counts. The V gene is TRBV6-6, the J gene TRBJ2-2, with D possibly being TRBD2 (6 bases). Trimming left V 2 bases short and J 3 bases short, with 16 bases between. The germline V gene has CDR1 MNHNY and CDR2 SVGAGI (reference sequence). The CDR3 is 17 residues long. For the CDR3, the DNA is TGTGCCAGCAGTTACGGGACCCGGAGGGGCCACACCGGGGAGCTGTTTTTT. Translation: CASSYGTRRGHTGELFF.

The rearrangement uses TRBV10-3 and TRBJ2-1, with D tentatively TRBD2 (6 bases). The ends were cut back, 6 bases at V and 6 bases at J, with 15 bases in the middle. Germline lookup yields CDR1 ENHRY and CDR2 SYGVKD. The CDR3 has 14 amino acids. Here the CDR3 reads CAISAAGPANEQFF. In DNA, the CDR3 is TGTGCCATCAGCGCGGCGGGGCCGGCCAATGAGCAGTTCTTC.

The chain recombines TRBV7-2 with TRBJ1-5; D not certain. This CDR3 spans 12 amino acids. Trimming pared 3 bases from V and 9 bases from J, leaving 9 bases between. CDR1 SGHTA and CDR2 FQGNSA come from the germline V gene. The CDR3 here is CASSFRLGPQHF. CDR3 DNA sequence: TGTGCCAGCAGCTTCCGTCTAGGGCCCCAGCATTTT.

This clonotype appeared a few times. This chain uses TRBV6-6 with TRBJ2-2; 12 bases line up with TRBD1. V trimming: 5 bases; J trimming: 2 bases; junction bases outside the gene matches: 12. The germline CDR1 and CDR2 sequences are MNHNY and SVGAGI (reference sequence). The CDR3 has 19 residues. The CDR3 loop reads CASSNRDRGQESNTGELFF. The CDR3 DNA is TGTGCCAGCAGTAACCGGGACAGGGGGCAGGAAAGTAACACCGGGGAGCTGTTTTTT.

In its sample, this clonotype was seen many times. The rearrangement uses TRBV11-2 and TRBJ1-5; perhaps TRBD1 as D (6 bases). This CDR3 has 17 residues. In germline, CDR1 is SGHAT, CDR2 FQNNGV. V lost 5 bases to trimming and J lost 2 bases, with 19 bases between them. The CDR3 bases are TGTGCCAGCAGCCAAGCTTTACAGGGAAGTGGCAATCAGCCCCAGCATTTT. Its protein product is CASSQALQGSGNQPQHF.

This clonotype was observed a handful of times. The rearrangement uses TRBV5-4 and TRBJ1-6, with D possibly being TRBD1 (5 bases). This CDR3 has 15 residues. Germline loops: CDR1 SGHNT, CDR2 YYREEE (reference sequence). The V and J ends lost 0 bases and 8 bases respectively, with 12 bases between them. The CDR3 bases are TGTGCCAGCAGCTTGGCGGGGGTGTCGGATTCACCCCTCCACTTT. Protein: CASSLAGVSDSPLHF.

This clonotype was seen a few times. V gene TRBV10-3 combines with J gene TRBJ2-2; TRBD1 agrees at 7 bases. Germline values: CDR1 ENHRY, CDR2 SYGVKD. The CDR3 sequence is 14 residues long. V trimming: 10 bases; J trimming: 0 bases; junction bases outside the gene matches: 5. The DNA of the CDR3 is TGTGCCACCCGGGACAGTACGAACACCGGGGAGCTGTTTTTT. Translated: CATRDSTNTGELFF.

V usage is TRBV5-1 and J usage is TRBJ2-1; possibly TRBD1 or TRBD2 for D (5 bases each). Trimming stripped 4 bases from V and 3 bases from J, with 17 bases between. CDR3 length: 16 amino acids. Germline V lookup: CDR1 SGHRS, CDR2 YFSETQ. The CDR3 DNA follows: TGCGCCAGCAGCCCCGGGACGGAAAGGCTCTACAATGAGCAGTTCTTC. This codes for CASSPGTERLYNEQFF.

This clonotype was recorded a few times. The CDR3 loop is CASSYWDSLNQPQHF. Here the CDR3 DNA reads TGTGCCAGCAGTTACTGGGACAGCCTCAATCAGCCCCAGCATTTT. The chain recombines TRBV6-2 or TRBV6-3 with TRBJ1-5; 7 bases map to TRBD1. Looked up from germline, CDR1 is MNHEY and CDR2 is SVGEGT. This CDR3 contains 15 residues. After removal of 1 base from V and 3 bases from J, the junction contained 3 bases not matched to a gene.

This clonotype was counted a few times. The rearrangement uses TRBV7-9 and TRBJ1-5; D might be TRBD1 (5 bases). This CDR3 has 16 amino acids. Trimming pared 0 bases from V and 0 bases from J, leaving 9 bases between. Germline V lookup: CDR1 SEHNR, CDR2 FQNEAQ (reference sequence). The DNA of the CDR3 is TGTGCCAGCAGCTTAGCGGGGGGACGTAGCAATCAGCCCCAGCATTTT. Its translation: CASSLAGGRSNQPQHF.

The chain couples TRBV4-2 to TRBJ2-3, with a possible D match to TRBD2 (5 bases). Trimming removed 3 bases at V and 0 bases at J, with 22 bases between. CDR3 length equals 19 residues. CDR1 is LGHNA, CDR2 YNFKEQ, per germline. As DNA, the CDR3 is TGTGCCAGCAGCCAGGAGGTGGGCAGGAAAGGGTTAAGCACAGATACGCAGTATTTT. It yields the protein CASSQEVGRKGLSTDTQYF.

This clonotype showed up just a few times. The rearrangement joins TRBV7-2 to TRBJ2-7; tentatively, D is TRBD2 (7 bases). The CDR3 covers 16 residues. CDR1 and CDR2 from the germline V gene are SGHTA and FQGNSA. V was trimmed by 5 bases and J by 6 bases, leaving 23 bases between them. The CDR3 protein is CASSPRGRGRVGEQYF. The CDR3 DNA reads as TGTGCCAGCAGCCCTAGAGGGCGGGGGCGAGTCGGCGAGCAGTACTTC.

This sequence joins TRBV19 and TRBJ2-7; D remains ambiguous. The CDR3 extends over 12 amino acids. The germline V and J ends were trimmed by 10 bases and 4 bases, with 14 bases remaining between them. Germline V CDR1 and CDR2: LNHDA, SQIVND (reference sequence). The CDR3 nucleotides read TGTGCCACGGGCCTCCCGGAGTACGAGCAGTACTTC. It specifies CATGLPEYEQYF.

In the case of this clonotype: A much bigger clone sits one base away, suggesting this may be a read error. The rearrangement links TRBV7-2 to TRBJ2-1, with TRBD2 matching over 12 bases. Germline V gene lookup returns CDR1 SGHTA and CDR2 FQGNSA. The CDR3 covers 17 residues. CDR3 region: CASSLLAGGVSYSEQFF. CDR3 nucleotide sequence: TGTGCCAGCAGCTTACTAGCGGGAGGGGTATCCTACAGTGAGCAGTTCTTC.

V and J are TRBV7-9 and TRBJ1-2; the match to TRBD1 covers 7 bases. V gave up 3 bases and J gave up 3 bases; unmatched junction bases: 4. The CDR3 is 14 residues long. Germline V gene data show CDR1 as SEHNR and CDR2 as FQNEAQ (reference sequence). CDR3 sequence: CASSLMGQYYGYTF. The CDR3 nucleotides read TGTGCCAGCAGCTTGATGGGACAGTACTATGGCTACACCTTC. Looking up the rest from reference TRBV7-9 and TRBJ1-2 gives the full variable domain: DTGVSQNPRHKITKRGQNVTFRCDPISEHNRLYWYRQTLGQGPEFLTYFQNEAQLEKSRLLSDRFSAERPKGSFSTLEIQRTEQGDSAMYLCASSLMGQYYGYTFGSGTRLTVV.

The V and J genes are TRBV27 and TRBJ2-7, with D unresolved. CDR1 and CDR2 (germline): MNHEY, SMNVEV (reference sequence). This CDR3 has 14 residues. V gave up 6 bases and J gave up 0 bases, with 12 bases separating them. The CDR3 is CASSRRRASYEQYF. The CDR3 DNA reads TGTGCCAGCAGCCGACGACGAGCCTCCTACGAGCAGTACTTC.

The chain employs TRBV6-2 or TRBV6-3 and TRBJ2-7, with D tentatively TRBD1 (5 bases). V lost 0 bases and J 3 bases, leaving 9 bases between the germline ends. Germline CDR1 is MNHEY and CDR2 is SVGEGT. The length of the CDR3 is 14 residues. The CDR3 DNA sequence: TGTGCCAGCAGTTACTCTAGGGGCCACTACGAGCAGTACTTC. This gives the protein CASSYSRGHYEQYF.

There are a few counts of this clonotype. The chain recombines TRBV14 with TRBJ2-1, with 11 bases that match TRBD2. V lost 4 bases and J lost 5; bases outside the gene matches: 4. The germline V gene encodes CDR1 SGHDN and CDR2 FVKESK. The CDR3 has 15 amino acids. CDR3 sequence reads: CASSPQLAGDNEQFF. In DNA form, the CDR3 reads TGTGCCAGCAGCCCCCAACTAGCGGGGGACAATGAGCAGTTCTTC.

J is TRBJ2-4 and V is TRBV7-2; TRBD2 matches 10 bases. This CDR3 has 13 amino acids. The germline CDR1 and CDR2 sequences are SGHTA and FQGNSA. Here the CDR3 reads CASASGGGNIQYF. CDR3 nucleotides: TGTGCGAGCGCTAGCGGGGGAGGAAACATTCAGTACTTC. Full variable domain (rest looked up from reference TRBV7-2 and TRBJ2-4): GAGVSQSPSNKVTEKGKDVELRCDPISGHTALYWYRQSLGQGLEFLIYFQGNSAPDKSGLPSDRFSAERTGGSVSTLTIQRTQQEDSAVYLCASASGGGNIQYFGAGTRLSVL.

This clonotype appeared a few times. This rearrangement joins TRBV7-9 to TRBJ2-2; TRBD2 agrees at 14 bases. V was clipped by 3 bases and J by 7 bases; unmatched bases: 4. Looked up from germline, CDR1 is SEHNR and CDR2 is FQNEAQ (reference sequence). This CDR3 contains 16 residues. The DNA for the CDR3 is TGTGCCAGCAGCTTGGGGACTAGCGGGAGCCGCGGGGAGCTGTTTTTT. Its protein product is CASSLGTSGSRGELFF.

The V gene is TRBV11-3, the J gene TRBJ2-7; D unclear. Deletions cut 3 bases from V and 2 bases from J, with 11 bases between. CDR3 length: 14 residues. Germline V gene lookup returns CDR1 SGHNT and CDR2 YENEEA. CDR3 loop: CASSFSSSAYEQYF. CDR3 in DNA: TGTGCCAGCAGCTTTTCGTCAAGCGCCTACGAGCAGTACTTC.

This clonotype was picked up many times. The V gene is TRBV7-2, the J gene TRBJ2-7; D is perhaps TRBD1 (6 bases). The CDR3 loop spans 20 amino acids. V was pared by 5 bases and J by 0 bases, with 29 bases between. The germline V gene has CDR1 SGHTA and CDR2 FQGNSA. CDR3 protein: CASSPRMGDPGTRSSYEQYF. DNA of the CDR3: TGTGCCAGCAGCCCGCGCATGGGAGACCCGGGGACACGGTCCTCCTACGAGCAGTACTTC.

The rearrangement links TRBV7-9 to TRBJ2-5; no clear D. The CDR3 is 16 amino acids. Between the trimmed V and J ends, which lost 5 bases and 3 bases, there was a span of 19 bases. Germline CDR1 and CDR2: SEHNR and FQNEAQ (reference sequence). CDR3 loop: CASSPTGVGKEETQYF. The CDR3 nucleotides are TGTGCCAGCAGCCCTACTGGGGTAGGGAAAGAAGAGACCCAGTACTTC.

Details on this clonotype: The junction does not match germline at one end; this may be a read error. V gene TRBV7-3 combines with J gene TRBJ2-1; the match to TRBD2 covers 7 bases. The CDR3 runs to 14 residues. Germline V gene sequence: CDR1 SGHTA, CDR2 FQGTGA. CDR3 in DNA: TGTGCCAGCAGCCTAACTAGCGTTTCGTTTGAGCAGTTCTTC. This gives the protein CASSLTSVSFEQFF.

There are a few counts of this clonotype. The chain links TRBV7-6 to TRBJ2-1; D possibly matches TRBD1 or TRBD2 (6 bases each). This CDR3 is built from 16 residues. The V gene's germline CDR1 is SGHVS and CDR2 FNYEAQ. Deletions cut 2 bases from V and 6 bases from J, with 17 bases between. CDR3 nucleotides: TGTGCCAGCAGCTTATTAGGGGGTAGCGGAAGCAATGAGCAGTTCTTC. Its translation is CASSLLGGSGSNEQFF.

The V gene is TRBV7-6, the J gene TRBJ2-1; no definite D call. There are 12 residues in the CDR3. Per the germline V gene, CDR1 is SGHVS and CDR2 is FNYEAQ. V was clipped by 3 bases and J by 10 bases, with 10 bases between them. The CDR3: CASSLGRKEQFF. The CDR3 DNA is TGTGCCAGCAGCTTGGGCCGTAAGGAGCAGTTCTTC.